Listed below are T cell receptor beta chains from one sample, sequenced in a study of blood T cell repertoires in COVID-19. Only in-frame clones appear in the TCRdb table, and some are missing; sequencing was by immunoSEQ multiplex PCR. This sample carries under 200,000 clones, about four fifths of them seen once, and the ten largest clones take roughly 10%. The sequenced material came from peripheral blood. The receptors derive from a man between 70 and 80 years old with active or convalescent COVID-19. The CDR3 runs from the conserved cysteine through the conserved F or W. A D gene is named only where the DNA matches it firmly. Clone size is stated in some rows and not others, as once, few, many or a class when expanded.

abundance: -; v_gene: TRBV9; j_gene: TRBJ2-1; d_gene: -; CDR3nt: TGTGCCAGCAGCTCGGACTCGGGCTCCTACAATGAGCAGTTCTTC; CDR3aa: CASSSDSGSYNEQFF
abundance: few; v_gene: TRBV7-2; j_gene: TRBJ1-3; d_gene: -; CDR3nt: TGTGCCAGCAGCTTACAGGTTGGCTCTGGAAACACCATATATTTT; CDR3aa: CASSLQVGSGNTIYF
abundance: -; v_gene: TRBV5-1; j_gene: TRBJ2-5; d_gene: -; CDR3nt: TGCGCCAGCAGCCTCGCCGGGGGAGAGACCCAGTACTTC; CDR3aa: CASSLAGGETQYF
abundance: once; v_gene: TRBV11-1; j_gene: TRBJ1-2; d_gene: TRBD1; CDR3nt: TGTGCCAGCAGCCGCGCCATCGACAGGGGGTATGGCTACACCTTC; CDR3aa: CASSRAIDRGYGYTF
abundance: -; v_gene: TRBV27; j_gene: TRBJ1-5; d_gene: -; CDR3nt: TGTGCCAGCAGTCCCTATTTCGGCAATCAGCCCCAGCATTTT; CDR3aa: CASSPYFGNQPQHF
abundance: -; v_gene: TRBV7-6; j_gene: TRBJ1-1; d_gene: -; CDR3nt: TGTGCCAGCAGCTCAGCCGACAGGAGGAACACTGAAGCTTTCTTT; CDR3aa: CASSSADRRNTEAFF
abundance: -; v_gene: TRBV27; j_gene: TRBJ1-4; d_gene: -; CDR3nt: TGTGCCAGCAGTTTTGGAGAGACAACTAATGAAAAACTGTTTTTT; CDR3aa: CASSFGETTNEKLFF
abundance: -; v_gene: TRBV5-1; j_gene: TRBJ2-4; d_gene: -; CDR3nt: TGCGCCAGCAGCTCTTCAAACATTCAGTACTTC; CDR3aa: CASSSSNIQYF
abundance: -; v_gene: TRBV28; j_gene: TRBJ2-1; d_gene: -; CDR3nt: TGTGCCAGCAGCCAAAGCGGGGTTAGGGGGGGAGGCAATGAGCAGTTCTTC; CDR3aa: CASSQSGVRGGGNEQFF
abundance: -; v_gene: TRBV7-3; j_gene: TRBJ2-7; d_gene: -; CDR3nt: TGTGCCAGCAGCTTAAGTTCTGGGCAGTACGAGCAGTACTTC; CDR3aa: CASSLSSGQYEQYF
abundance: -; v_gene: TRBV4-1; j_gene: TRBJ2-2; d_gene: -; CDR3nt: TGCGCCAGCAGCCTAGGGGTTTGGGGTGCCGGGGAGCTGTTTTTT; CDR3aa: CASSLGVWGAGELFF
abundance: -; v_gene: TRBV5-4; j_gene: TRBJ1-4; d_gene: TRBD1; CDR3nt: TGTGCCAGCAGCAGAAGGGGGCTTCGGTCTGAAAAACTGTTTTTT; CDR3aa: CASSRRGLRSEKLFF
abundance: once; v_gene: TRBV6-6; j_gene: TRBJ2-7; d_gene: TRBD2; CDR3nt: TGTGCCAGCAGTTATAGGCTAGCGGGGATCCTCGAGCAGTACTTC; CDR3aa: CASSYRLAGILEQYF
abundance: -; v_gene: TRBV11-2; j_gene: TRBJ2-1; d_gene: TRBD2; CDR3nt: TGTGCCAGCAGCTTACAAGGGCCTAGCGGAGGCTTCTACAATGAGCAGTTCTTC; CDR3aa: CASSLQGPSGGFYNEQFF
abundance: once; v_gene: TRBV6-2/TRBV6-3; j_gene: TRBJ1-2; d_gene: TRBD1; CDR3nt: TGTGCCAGCACCCCAGGGGGTTACGGCTACACCTTC; CDR3aa: CASTPGGYGYTF
abundance: -; v_gene: TRBV4-3; j_gene: TRBJ2-2; d_gene: TRBD2; CDR3nt: TGCGCCAGCAGGACAGCGGGGCCAAACACCGGGGAGCTGTTTTTT; CDR3aa: CASRTAGPNTGELFF